The following is a T cell receptor (beta chain) sequence with its context. Antigen specificity is unknown. Primers for the PCR totalled 60 Vbeta and 13 Jbeta. Data came from immunoSEQ multiplex PCR; TCRdb stores just in-frame clones and leaves some out. The sample has around 70,000 clones; about nine tenths are singletons. This specimen belongs to a study of cytomegalovirus exposure and HLA in healthy donors. Study background: Early on, a data release was issued that held approximately 92 million unique TCRs from HLA-typed donors. There were more than 350 genotyped donors. Of these, roughly 82% fell in the genetic ancestry cluster associated with self-reported Caucasian donors. Study outcomes and limitations: The majority of CMV-associated TCR beta chains were reported as apparently HLA-restricted in a later analysis. A later analysis reported that several of the most significant clusters appeared to be linked to common viral pathogens, among them Epstein-Barr virus.

The germline V gene encodes CDR1 KGHSH and CDR2 LQKENI. The V and J ends lost 3 bases and 4 bases respectively, with 33 bases between them. The length of the CDR3 is 21 residues. Sequenced material: PBMCs. The chain couples TRBV18 to TRBJ1-2; D perhaps matches TRBD1 (6 bases). The receptor was isolated from a woman in her twenties or thirties in good health and CMV-seronegative. The CDR3 DNA follows: TGTGCCAGCTCACCTCTGGAGCGGGGGGCGAACACTTCTATTACCTCCTATGGCTACACCTTC. Translation: CASSPLERGANTSITSYGYTF.